The entry below gives a single T cell receptor beta chain sequence along with its context. Its cognate antigen is unknown. The data stem from a study of cytomegalovirus exposure and HLA in healthy donors. Study-level results: In vitro testing confirmed three CMV-associated chains as specific for CMV antigens. A later analysis linked a missense DCLRE1C variant to TCR beta V- and J-gene trimming.

Primers for the PCR totalled 60 Vbeta and 13 Jbeta. Generated by immunoSEQ multiplex PCR, the TCRdb table keeps only in-frame clones and is missing some. Here the sample spans around 130,000 clones, less than 85% being singletons. This sequence originates from a male donor in good health and CMV-seronegative. Source material: PBMCs.

The CDR3 region is CASSQDPSGTSTDTQYF. DNA of the CDR3: TGCGCCAGCAGCCAAGACCCTAGCGGGACTAGCACAGATACGCAGTATTTT. The J gene is TRBJ2-3, the V gene TRBV4-1; 9 bases align to TRBD2. Germline CDR1 and CDR2: MGHRA and YSYEKL. Trimming cost V 0 bases and J 0 bases; bases outside gene matches: 4. The CDR3 sequence is 17 residues long.